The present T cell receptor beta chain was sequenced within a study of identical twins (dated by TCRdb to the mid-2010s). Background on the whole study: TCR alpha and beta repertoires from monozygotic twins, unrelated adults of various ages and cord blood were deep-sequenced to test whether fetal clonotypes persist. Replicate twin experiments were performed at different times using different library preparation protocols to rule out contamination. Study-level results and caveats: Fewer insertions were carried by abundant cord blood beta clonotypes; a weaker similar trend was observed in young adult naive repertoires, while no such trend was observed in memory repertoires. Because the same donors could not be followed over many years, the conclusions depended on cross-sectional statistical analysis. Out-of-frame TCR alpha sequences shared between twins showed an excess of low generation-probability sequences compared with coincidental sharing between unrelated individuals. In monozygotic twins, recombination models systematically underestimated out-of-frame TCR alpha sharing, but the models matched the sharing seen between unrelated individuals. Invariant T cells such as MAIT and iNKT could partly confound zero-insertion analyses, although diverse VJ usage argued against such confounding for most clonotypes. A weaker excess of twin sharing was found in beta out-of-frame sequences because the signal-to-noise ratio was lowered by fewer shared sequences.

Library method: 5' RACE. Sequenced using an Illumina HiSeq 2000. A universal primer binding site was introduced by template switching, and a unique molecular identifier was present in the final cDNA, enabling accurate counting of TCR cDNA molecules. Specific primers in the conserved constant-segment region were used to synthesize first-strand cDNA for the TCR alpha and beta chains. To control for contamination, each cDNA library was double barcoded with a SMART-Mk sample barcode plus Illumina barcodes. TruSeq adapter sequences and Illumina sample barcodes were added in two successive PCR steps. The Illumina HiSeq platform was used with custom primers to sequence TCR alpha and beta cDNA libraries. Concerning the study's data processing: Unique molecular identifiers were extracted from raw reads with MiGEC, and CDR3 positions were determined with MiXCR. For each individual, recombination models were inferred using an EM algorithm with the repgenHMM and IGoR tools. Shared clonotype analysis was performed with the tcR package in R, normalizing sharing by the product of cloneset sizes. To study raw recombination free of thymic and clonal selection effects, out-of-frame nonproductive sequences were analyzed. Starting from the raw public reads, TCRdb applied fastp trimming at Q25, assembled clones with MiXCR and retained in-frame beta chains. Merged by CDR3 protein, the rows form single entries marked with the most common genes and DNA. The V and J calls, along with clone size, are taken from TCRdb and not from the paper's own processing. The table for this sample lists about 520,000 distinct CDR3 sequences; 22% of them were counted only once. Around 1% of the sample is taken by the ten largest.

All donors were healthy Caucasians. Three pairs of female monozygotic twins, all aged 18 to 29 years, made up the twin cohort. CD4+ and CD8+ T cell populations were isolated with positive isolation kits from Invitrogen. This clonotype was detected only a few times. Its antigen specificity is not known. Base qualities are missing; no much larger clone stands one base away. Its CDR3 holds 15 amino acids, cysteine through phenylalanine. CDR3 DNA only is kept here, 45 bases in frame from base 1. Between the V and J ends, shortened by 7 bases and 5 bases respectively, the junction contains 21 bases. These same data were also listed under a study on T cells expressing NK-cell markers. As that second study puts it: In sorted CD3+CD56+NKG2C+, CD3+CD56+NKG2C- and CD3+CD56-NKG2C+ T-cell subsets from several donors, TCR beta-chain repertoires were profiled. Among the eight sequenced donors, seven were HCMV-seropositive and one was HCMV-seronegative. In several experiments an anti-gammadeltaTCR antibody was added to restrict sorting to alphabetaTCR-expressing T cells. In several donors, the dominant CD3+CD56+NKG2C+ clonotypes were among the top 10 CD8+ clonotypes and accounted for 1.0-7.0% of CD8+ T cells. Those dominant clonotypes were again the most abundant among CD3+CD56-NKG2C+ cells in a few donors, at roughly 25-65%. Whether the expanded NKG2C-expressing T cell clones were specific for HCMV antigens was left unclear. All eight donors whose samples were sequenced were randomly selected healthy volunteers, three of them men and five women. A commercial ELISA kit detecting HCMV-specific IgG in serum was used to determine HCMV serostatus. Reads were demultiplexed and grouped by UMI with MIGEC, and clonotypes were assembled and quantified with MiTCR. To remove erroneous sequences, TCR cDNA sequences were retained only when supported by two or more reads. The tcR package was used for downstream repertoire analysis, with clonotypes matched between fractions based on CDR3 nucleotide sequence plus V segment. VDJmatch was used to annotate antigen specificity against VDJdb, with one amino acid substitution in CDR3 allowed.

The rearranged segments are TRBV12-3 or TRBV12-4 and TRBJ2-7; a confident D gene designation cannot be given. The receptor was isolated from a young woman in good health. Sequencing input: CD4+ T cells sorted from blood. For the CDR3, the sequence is CASTKTVTTVHEQYF. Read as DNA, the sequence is TGTGCCAGCACCAAGACTGTGACGACGGTCCACGAGCAGTACTTC.